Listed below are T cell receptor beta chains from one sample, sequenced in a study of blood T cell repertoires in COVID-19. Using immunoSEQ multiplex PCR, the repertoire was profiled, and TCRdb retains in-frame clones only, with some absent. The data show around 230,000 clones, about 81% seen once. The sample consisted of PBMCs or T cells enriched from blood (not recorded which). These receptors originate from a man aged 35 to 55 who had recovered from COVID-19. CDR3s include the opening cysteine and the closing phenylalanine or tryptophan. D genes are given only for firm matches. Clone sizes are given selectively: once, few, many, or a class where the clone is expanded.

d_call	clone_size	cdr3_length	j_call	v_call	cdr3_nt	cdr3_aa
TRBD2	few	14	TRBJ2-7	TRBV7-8	TGTGCCAGCAGTAGGAGCGGGATGCCCTACGAGCAGTACTTC	CASSRSGMPYEQYF
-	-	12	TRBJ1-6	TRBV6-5	TGTGCCAGCAGGGGGCCTCCACAACCCCTCCACTTT	CASRGPPQPLHF
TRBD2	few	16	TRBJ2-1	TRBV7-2	TGTGCCAGCAGCTCGCGCGGGGGGGCGTATTACAATGAGCAGTTCTTC	CASSSRGGAYYNEQFF
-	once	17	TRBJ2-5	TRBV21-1	TGTGCCAGCAGCTCAAGGACTAGCGGGTCAAAACGGGAGACCCAGTACTTC	CASSSRTSGSKRETQYF
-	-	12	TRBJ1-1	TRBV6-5	TGTGCCAGCAGTAACATGAACACTGAAGCTTTCTTT	CASSNMNTEAFF
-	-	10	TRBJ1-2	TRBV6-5	TGTGCCAGCAGTTCTTATGGCTACACCTTC	CASSSYGYTF
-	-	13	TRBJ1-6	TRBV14	TGTGCCAGCAGCCAAGATCTACGGACACCACCTAACTTT	CASSQDLRTPPNF
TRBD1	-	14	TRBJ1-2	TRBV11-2	TGTGCCAGCAGCTTAGGGACAGGGGGCTTTGGCTACACCTTC	CASSLGTGGFGYTF
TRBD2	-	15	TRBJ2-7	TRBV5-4	TGTGCCTCTGGGGTGGATAGCGGGAGGACCCACGAGCAGTACTTC	CASGVDSGRTHEQYF
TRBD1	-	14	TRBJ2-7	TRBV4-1	TGCGCCAGCAGTCTAAGGACAGGGTTTGACGAGCAGTACTTC	CASSLRTGFDEQYF
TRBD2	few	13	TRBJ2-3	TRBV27	TGTGCCAGTCCCGGGAGGAGCCCAGATACGCAGTATTTT	CASPGRSPDTQYF
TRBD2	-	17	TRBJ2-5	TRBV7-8	TGTGCCAGCAGCTTAAGGGGTGCGGCGGGAGTACCGGAGACCCAGTACTTC	CASSLRGAAGVPETQYF
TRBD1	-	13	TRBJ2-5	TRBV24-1	TGTGCCACCAGTGACAAGGACAGGGGGGCCCAGTACTTC	CATSDKDRGAQYF
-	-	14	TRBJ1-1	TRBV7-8	TGTGCCAGCAGCTTAGGGGCTATGAACACTGAAGCTTTCTTT	CASSLGAMNTEAFF
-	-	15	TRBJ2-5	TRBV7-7	TGTGCCAGCAGTCCGGGGGACAGAGAACAAGAGACCCAGTACTTC	CASSPGDREQETQYF
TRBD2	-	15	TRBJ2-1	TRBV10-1	TGCGCCAGCAGTGAGTTGACTAGCGGGACCAGAGGGCAGTTCTTC	CASSELTSGTRGQFF
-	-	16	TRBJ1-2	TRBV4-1	TGCGCCAGCAGCCCCGGGGGGGCCGCGGACAACTATGGCTACACCTTC	CASSPGGAADNYGYTF
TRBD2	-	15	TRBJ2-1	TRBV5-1	TGCGCCAGCAGTCGGGGGGACTCCTCCTACAATGAGCAGTTCTTC	CASSRGDSSYNEQFF
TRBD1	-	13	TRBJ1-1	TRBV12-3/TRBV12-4	TGTGCCAGCAGCTACAACAGGGGGACTGAAGCTTTCTTT	CASSYNRGTEAFF
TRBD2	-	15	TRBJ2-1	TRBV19	TGTGCCAGTACCCTGACTAGCGACCACCGAGGTGAGCAGTTCTTC	CASTLTSDHRGEQFF
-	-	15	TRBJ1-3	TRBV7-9	TGTGCCAGCAGCTTAGAAGGGAGCTCTGGAAACACCATATATTTT	CASSLEGSSGNTIYF
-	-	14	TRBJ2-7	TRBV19	TGTGCCAGTAGTATCCGCACAGGGATCTACGAGCAGTACTTC	CASSIRTGIYEQYF
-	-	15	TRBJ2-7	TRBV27	TGTGCCAGCAGTCGACCCGGGACTGCGCCCTACGAGCAGTACTTC	CASSRPGTAPYEQYF
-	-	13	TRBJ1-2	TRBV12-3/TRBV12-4	TGTGCCAGCAGTGAGAGCGGGCGGCCGGGCTACACCTTC	CASSESGRPGYTF
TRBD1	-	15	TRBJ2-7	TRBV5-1	TGCGCCAGCAGCTTGGCCCCAGGGGGCTCCTACGAGCAGTACTTC	CASSLAPGGSYEQYF
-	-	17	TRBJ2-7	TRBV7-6	TGTGCCAGCAGCCCAAGGGCAGCAGGGCCGGTGAACTACGAGCAGTACTTC	CASSPRAAGPVNYEQYF
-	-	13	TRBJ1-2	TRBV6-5	TGTGCCAGCAAATTAAACCAGGTGGCTGGCTACACCTTC	CASKLNQVAGYTF
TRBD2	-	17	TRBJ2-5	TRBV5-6	TGTGCCAGCAGCTACCCCCCTGCGGGGGGGAACGGGGAGACCCAGTACTTC	CASSYPPAGGNGETQYF
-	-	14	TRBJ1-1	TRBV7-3	TGTGCCAGCAGCTTTACCGGGGGGTCCACTGAAGCTTTCTTT	CASSFTGGSTEAFF
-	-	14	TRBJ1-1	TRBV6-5	TGTGCCAGCAGATTCCCGGGACTGGGCACTGAAGCTTTCTTT	CASRFPGLGTEAFF
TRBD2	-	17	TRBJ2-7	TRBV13	TGTGCCAGCAGCTTAGCTTACTCGCCGGGACTAGGTTACGAGCAGTACTTC	CASSLAYSPGLGYEQYF
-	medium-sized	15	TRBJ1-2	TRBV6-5	TGTGCCAGCAGTTCTCTCCAGGGCGGAGACTATGGCTACACCTTC	CASSSLQGGDYGYTF
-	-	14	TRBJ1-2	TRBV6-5	TGTGCCAGCAGTTACTCGAAGGACACTCGGGGCTACACCTTC	CASSYSKDTRGYTF
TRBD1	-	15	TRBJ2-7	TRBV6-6	TGTGCCAGCACCTACACGACAGGGGGCATCCACGAGCAGTACTTC	CASTYTTGGIHEQYF
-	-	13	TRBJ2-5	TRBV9	TGTGCCAGCAGCGTAATCAGGGGAGAGACCCAGTACTTC	CASSVIRGETQYF
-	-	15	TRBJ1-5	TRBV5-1	TGCGCCAGCAGCCCCTTAGGGGGTTACGGCCAGCCCCAGCATTTT	CASSPLGGYGQPQHF
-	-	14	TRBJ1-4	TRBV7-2	TGTGCCAGCAGCTTATCTCGGACTAATGAAAAACTGTTTTTT	CASSLSRTNEKLFF
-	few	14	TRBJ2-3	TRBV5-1	TGCGCCAGCAGCTTGGGGACAATCACAGATACGCAGTATTTT	CASSLGTITDTQYF
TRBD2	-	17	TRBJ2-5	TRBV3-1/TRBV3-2	TGTGCCAGCAGCCAAGTGGGTATCGCTAGCGGGGCAGAGACCCAGTACTTC	CASSQVGIASGAETQYF
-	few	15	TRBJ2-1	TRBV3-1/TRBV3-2	TGTGCCAGCAGCCAGTCCAGGGGGAGGTACAATGAGCAGTTCTTC	CASSQSRGRYNEQFF
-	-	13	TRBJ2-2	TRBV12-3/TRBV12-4	TGTGCCAGCAGCCCTTGGGAGGCCGGGGAGCTGTTTTTT	CASSPWEAGELFF
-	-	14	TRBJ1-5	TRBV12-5	TGTGCTAGGTCGCGGGTCTACAGCAATCAGCCCCAGCATTTT	CARSRVYSNQPQHF
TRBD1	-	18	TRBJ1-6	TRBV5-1	TGCGCCAGCAGCTTGGAACGGACAGGGGAAAGGAATAATTCACCCCTCCACTTT	CASSLERTGERNNSPLHF
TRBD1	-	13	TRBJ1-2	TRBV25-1	TGTGCCAGCAGTGGGGGACAGGGCTATGGCTACACCTTC	CASSGGQGYGYTF
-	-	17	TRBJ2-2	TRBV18	TGTGCCAGCTCGGCGACCCTCGGGGGAGGCGGCACCGGGGAGCTGTTTTTT	CASSATLGGGGTGELFF
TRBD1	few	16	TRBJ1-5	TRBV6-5	TGTGCCAGCAGTTACTCGGGGACAGGGGGAAATCAGCCCCAGCATTTT	CASSYSGTGGNQPQHF
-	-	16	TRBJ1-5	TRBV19	TGTGCCAGTAGTGTCAGATTTGTGAGGAGCAATCAGCCCCAGCATTTT	CASSVRFVRSNQPQHF
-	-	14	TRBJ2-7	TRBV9	TGTGCCAGCAGCGTAGTCGGGAGTAGTTACGAGCAGTACTTC	CASSVVGSSYEQYF
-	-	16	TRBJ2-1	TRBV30	TGTGCCTGGAGTGTACTTTTCTCCGGGAGTAGGGATGAGCAGTTCTTC	CAWSVLFSGSRDEQFF
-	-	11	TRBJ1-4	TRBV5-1	TGCGCCAGCAGCTTGGCTGGAGAACTGTTTTTT	CASSLAGELFF
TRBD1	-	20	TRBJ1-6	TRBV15	TGTGCCACCAGCAGAGATCGTAGCGGGACAGGGACCTTATCTAATTCACCCCTCCACTTT	CATSRDRSGTGTLSNSPLHF
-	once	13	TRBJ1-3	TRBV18	TGTGCCAGCACTACCAGGGATGGAAACACCATATATTTT	CASTTRDGNTIYF
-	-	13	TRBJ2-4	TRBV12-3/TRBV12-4	TGTGCCAGCAGTCCTTCGAGAAAAAACATTCAGTACTTC	CASSPSRKNIQYF
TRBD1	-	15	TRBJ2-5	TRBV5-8	TGTGCCAGCAGCCCCGGGACAGGGTACCAAGAGACCCAGTACTTC	CASSPGTGYQETQYF
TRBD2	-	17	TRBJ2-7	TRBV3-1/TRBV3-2	TGTGCCAGCAGCCCTCGCCCTAGCGGGGGGGCCAAGTACGAGCAGTACTTC	CASSPRPSGGAKYEQYF
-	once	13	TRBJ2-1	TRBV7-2	TGTGCCAGCAGCTTAGCCCAGGGGCATGAGCAGTTCTTC	CASSLAQGHEQFF
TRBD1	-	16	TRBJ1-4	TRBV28	TGTGCCAGCAGTTTTCTGATATCCGGGACAGGGGGAAAACTGTTTTTT	CASSFLISGTGGKLFF
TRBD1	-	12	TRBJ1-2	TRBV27	TGTGCCAGCAGGGACAGGGGGAATGGCTACACCTTC	CASRDRGNGYTF
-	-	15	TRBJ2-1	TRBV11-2	TGTGCCAGCAGCTTAGATCGGGGTCAGTACAATGAGCAGTTCTTC	CASSLDRGQYNEQFF